This TCR beta chain was observed in a study of blood T cell repertoires in COVID-19. At the level of the study: The origin of the acute and convalescent COVID-19 samples was the United States, Italy and Spain. T cells, B-cell-depleted T cells, or PBMCs supplied cDNA or gDNA.

In the authors' methods: Reference gene primer amplification in the assay estimated nucleated cell counts. Using immunoSEQ multiplex PCR, the repertoire was profiled, and TCRdb retains in-frame clones only, with some absent. V and J calls and clone size are given by that table; D and trimming were obtained from the DNA. The table lists some 210,000 clones, 70% to 90% of them singletons. The source material was peripheral blood. The clonotype originates from a woman aged 45-65 years with active or convalescent COVID-19.

For the CDR3, the DNA is TGTGCCATCAGTGATTTAAAAGAGACCCAGTACTTC. This gives the protein CAISDLKETQYF. The chain has TRBV10-3 and TRBJ2-5; no definite D call. V was shortened by 3 bases and J by 3 bases, with 5 bases between the two germline ends. The CDR3 contains 12 residues. Germline V gene sequence: CDR1 ENHRY, CDR2 SYGVKD.